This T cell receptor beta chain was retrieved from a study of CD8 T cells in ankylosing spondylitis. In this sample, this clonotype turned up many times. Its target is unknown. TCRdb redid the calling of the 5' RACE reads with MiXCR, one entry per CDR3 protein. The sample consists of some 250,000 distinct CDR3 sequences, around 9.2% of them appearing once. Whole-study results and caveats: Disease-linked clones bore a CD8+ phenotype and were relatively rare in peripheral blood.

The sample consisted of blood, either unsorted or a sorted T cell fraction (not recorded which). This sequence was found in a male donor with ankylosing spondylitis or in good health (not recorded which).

The CDR3 sequence is CASSLLGGLETQYF. Written as DNA, the CDR3 is TGTGCCAGCAGCTTACTTGGGGGGCTAGAGACCCAGTACTTC. The chain has TRBV7-2 and TRBJ2-5, with D possibly called TRBD1 or TRBD2 (6 bases each). The CDR3 runs to 14 residues. From germline, CDR1 is SGHTA and CDR2 FQGNSA. Between the trimmed V and J ends, which lost 2 bases and 4 bases, there was a span of 11 bases.